The rows below give T cell receptor beta chains drawn from one sample of a study of control samples from healthy donors and cancer patients. Generated by immunoSEQ multiplex PCR, the TCRdb table keeps only in-frame clones and is missing some. Seen here are roughly 100,000 clones, roughly 90% observed once, and the top ten hold about a fifth. The sequencing sample was made of PBMCs. The receptors stem from a man between 60 and 75 years old with lung cancer. The CDR3 runs from the conserved cysteine through the conserved F or W. A D gene is named only where the DNA matches it firmly. Clone size, where shown, is once, few, many, or a class for clones that have expanded.

>NA|TRBV3-1/TRBV3-2|TRBJ2-4|TRBD1
TGTGCCAGCAGCCAAGATCGAAACCTGGGGACAGGCTTAAACATTCAGTACTTC
CASSQDRNLGTGLNIQYF
>NA|TRBV6-5|TRBJ2-1|TRBD1
TGTGCCAGCAGCCGGGACAGGGGGCACAATGAGCAGTTCTTC
CASSRDRGHNEQFF
>once|TRBV4-1|TRBJ2-3|TRBD1
TGCGCCAGCAGCCCCCGGGACAGCAAGCAGTATTTT
CASSPRDSKQYF
>NA|TRBV12-5|TRBJ2-5|TRBD2
TGTGCTAGTGGTCCGACTAGCGGGGGGGCCCCGTTTAAAGAGACCCAGTACTTC
CASGPTSGGAPFKETQYF
>NA|TRBV25-1|TRBJ2-5|TRBD1
TGTGCCAGCAGTACGGGACAGGGGCGAGAGACCCAGTACTTC
CASSTGQGRETQYF
>NA|TRBV6-5|TRBJ1-5|TRBD1
TGTGCCAGCAGTAAAAGGACAGGGATTTATCAGCCCCAGCATTTT
CASSKRTGIYQPQHF
>NA|TRBV2|TRBJ1-3|NA
TGTGCCAGCAGTGAAATTGGCGCATCTGGAAACACCATATATTTT
CASSEIGASGNTIYF
>NA|TRBV7-2|TRBJ1-1|NA
TGTGCCAGCAGCTTAGCGCTTGAAAACTCTGAAGCTTTCTTT
CASSLALENSEAFF
>NA|TRBV4-2|TRBJ1-2|NA
TGTGCCAGCAGCCAAGCACAGGGCTATGGCTACACCTTC
CASSQAQGYGYTF
>few|TRBV21-1|TRBJ2-2|NA
TGTGCCAGCAGCAAAAGAATCGGCTCGAACACCGGGGAGCTGTTTTTT
CASSKRIGSNTGELFF
>NA|TRBV19|TRBJ1-6|NA
TGTGCCAGTAGTATTCGGCAAGAGGTGGATTCACCCCTCCACTTT
CASSIRQEVDSPLHF
>NA|TRBV5-6|TRBJ2-3|NA
TGTGCCAGCAGCTTGAGGTTGCAAACGCAGTATTTT
CASSLRLQTQYF
>NA|TRBV7-6|TRBJ1-1|NA
TGTGCCAGCAGCCTCAGTGTCCGAATGCCCAACACTGAAGCTTTCTTT
CASSLSVRMPNTEAFF
>NA|TRBV7-9|TRBJ1-1|NA
TGTGCCAGCAGCTTAGCGTTTAGCTTGAACACTGAAGCTTTCTTT
CASSLAFSLNTEAFF
>NA|TRBV5-1|TRBJ2-3|NA
TGCGCCAGCAGCTTGGCAGGCGGGCCCACAGATACGCAGTATTTT
CASSLAGGPTDTQYF
>NA|TRBV7-2|TRBJ1-1|NA
TGTGCCAGCAGCACGAGACAGTTATCTAACACTGAAGCTTTCTTT
CASSTRQLSNTEAFF
>NA|TRBV14|TRBJ1-2|NA
TGTGCCAGCAGCCGGGAGGCCCCCTATGGCTACACCTTC
CASSREAPYGYTF
>NA|TRBV29-1|TRBJ1-1|NA
TGCAGCGTTGGGGGGGCCCCTGAAGCTTTCTTT
CSVGGAPEAFF
>NA|TRBV7-3|TRBJ2-3|TRBD2
TGTGCCAGCAGCCGAAGCGGGGTACTCACAGATACGCAGTATTTT
CASSRSGVLTDTQYF
>NA|TRBV29-1|TRBJ1-3|NA
TGCAGCGTTAATACAGGGTTCTCTGGAAACACCATATATTTT
CSVNTGFSGNTIYF
>NA|TRBV7-2|TRBJ2-2|TRBD2
TGTGCCAGCAGCCTCACTAGCGGGGGCCCCACCGGGGAGCTGTTTTTT
CASSLTSGGPTGELFF
>NA|TRBV11-3|TRBJ2-7|TRBD2
TGTGCCAGCAGCCGGGAGGGCGAGCAGTACTTC
CASSREGEQYF
>NA|TRBV24-1|TRBJ1-4|NA
TGTGCCACCAGTGACCCGGGGGGGGCCGAGGAAAAACTGTTTTTT
CATSDPGGAEEKLFF
>NA|TRBV7-2|TRBJ2-5|NA
TGTGCCAGCAGCTTACAATTGGGCGAAGAGACCCAGTACTTC
CASSLQLGEETQYF
>NA|TRBV6-1|TRBJ2-7|NA
TGTGCCAGCAGTGGGAGAGCACAGGGAAAGGGCTACGAGCAGTACTTC
CASSGRAQGKGYEQYF
>NA|TRBV5-1|TRBJ1-1|TRBD1
TGCGCCAGCAGCTTTCAGACAGGGATGAACACTGAAGCTTTCTTT
CASSFQTGMNTEAFF
>NA|TRBV6-5|TRBJ2-3|NA
TGTGCCACCCAGACGACCACAGATACGCAGTATTTT
CATQTTTDTQYF
>once|TRBV29-1|TRBJ2-2|NA
TGCAGCGTTGAAGGGACCGAGAAGGCCACCGGGGAGCTGTTTTTT
CSVEGTEKATGELFF
>NA|TRBV5-6|TRBJ1-2|NA
TGTGCCAGCAGCTCGCTAGCAGGCACGGTCAGCAACTATGGCTACACCTTC
CASSSLAGTVSNYGYTF